This record looks at one T cell receptor beta chain sequence and its context. TCRdb re-called the 5' RACE reads through MiXCR, storing one row per CDR3 protein. The table lists over 65,000 distinct CDR3 sequences, 13% of them singletons, with about 26% in the top ten. The sample comes from a study of T cells after yellow fever vaccination. This CDR3 has 15 amino acids. Trimming cost V 6 bases and J 2 bases, with 15 bases left between them. The germline V gene encodes CDR1 SEHNR and CDR2 FQNEAQ (reference sequence). Study conclusions and caveats: Most primary-vaccination clones recurred post-booster (nearly 98% CD4, 85% to 90% CD8).

This TCR was sampled from a young man who received the YFV17D yellow fever vaccine. Source: CD8+ T cells not binding an NS4B(214-222) dextramer, sorted from PBMCs, taken roughly 20 days after the first yellow fever vaccination. The chain has TRBV7-9 and TRBJ2-3; weak D call: TRBD2 (5 bases). Written as DNA, the CDR3 is TGTGCCAGCAGACCCGGACTCGCCCCCACAGATACGCAGTATTTT. This sequence encodes CASRPGLAPTDTQYF.